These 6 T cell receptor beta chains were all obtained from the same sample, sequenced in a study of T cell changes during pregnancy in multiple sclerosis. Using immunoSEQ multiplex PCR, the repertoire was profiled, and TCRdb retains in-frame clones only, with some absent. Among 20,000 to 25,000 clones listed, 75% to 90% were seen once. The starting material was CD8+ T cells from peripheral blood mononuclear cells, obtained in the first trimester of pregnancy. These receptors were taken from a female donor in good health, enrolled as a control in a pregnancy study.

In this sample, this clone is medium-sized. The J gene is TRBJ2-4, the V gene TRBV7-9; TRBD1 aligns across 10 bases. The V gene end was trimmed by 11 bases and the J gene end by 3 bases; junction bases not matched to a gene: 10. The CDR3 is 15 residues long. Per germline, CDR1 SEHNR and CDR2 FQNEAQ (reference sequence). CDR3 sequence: CAWGEGTGVKNIQYF. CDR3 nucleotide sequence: TGTGCCTGGGGGGAGGGGACAGGGGTCAAAAACATTCAGTACTTC.

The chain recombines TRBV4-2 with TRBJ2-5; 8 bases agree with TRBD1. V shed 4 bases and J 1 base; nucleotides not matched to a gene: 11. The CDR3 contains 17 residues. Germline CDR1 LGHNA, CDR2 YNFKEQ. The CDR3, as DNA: TGTGCCAGCAGCCGGGACAGGAGTCTGATCGTCCAAGAGACCCAGTACTTC. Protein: CASSRDRSLIVQETQYF.

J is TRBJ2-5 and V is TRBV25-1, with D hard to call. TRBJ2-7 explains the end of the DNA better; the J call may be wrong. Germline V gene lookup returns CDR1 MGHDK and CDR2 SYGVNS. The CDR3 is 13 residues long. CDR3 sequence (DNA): TGTGCCAGCAGTGACAGGTACGACTACGAGCAGTACTTC. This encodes CASSDRYDYEQYF.

The CDR3 here is CASSRDTYNEQFF. The DNA of the CDR3 is TGTGCCTCCTCCCGGGACACTTACAATGAGCAGTTCTTC. The rearrangement joins TRBV25-1 to TRBJ2-1, with a possible D match to TRBD1 (6 bases). The CDR3 has 13 amino acids. CDR1 is MGHDK and CDR2 is SYGVNS in the germline V gene. Trimming removed 11 bases at V and 4 bases at J, with 15 bases between.

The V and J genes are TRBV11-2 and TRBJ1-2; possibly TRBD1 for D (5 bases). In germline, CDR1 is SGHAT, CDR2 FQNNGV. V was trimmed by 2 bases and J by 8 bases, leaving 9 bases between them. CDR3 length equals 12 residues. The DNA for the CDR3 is TGTGCCAGCAGCTTAAAGACAGTGGGCTACACCTTC. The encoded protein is CASSLKTVGYTF.

CDR3: CASSADSYEQYF. The CDR3 DNA is TGTGCCAGCAGCGCAGACAGCTACGAGCAGTACTTC. The chain has TRBV13 and TRBJ2-7, with D tentatively TRBD1 (5 bases). Trimming removed 5 bases from V and 3 bases from J, with 8 bases in between. The CDR3 totals 12 residues. Germline values: CDR1 PRHDT, CDR2 FYEKMQ (reference sequence).